These 31 T cell receptor beta chains were all obtained from the same sample, sequenced in a study of T-cell memory formation after mild COVID-19. One entry per CDR3 protein results from TCRdb running MiXCR on the 5' RACE reads. This sample has 250,000 to 350,000 distinct CDR3 sequences, with roughly an eighth found just once. Sequenced sample: PBMCs or a T cell subset sorted from them (not recorded which). The receptors were gathered from a man in his late teens or twenties who had mild COVID-19 (a few samples of this study predate the infection). Cell type and time point are not known.

The rearrangement links TRBV4-2 to TRBJ2-1, with TRBD2 identical over 8 bases. The germline V gene has CDR1 LGHNA and CDR2 YNFKEQ. After removal of 4 bases from V and 7 bases from J, the junction contained 9 bases not matched to a gene. CDR3 length: 15 amino acids. The CDR3 DNA reads as TGTGCCAGCAGCCTCCTCGGGGGGGCCGGAAATGAGCAGTTCTTC. Its translation: CASSLLGGAGNEQFF.

This clonotype has more than one count but fewer than ten. This chain's CDR3 is CASRPDRTSYNEQFF. CDR3 DNA: TGTGCCAGCAGACCGGATAGGACATCCTACAATGAGCAGTTCTTC. This rearrangement joins TRBV7-2 to TRBJ2-1; a weak D match, TRBD1 (5 bases). Per the germline V gene, CDR1 is SGHTA and CDR2 is FQGNSA. The CDR3 extends over 15 amino acids. Deletions cut 6 bases from V and 1 base from J, with 13 bases between. The complete variable domain, with remaining parts taken from reference TRBV7-2 and TRBJ2-1, reads GAGVSQSPSNKVTEKGKDVELRCDPISGHTALYWYRQSLGQGLEFLIYFQGNSAPDKSGLPSDRFSAERTGGSVSTLTIQRTQQEDSAVYLCASRPDRTSYNEQFFGPGTRLTVL.

This clonotype showed up just a few times. The chain couples TRBV6-5 to TRBJ2-7; D is perhaps TRBD1 or TRBD2 (5 bases each). Germline V gives CDR1 MNHEY, CDR2 SVGAGI. The V end was cut by 6 bases, the J end by 0 bases, with 15 bases between. This CDR3 has 15 residues. CDR3 in DNA: TGTGCCAGCAGATTTACCGGGACCGTCTCCTACGAGCAGTACTTC. Encoded protein: CASRFTGTVSYEQYF.

This rearrangement joins TRBV29-1 to TRBJ2-1; D gene unclear. V shed 5 bases and J shed 3 bases, with 5 bases lying between them. In germline, CDR1 is SQVTM, CDR2 ANQGSEA. This CDR3 region has 11 residues. CDR3 coding DNA: TGCAGCGTTTCCCGCTACAATGAGCAGTTCTTC. Its protein product is CSVSRYNEQFF.

This clonotype was observed many times. The J gene is TRBJ2-3, the V gene TRBV5-5, with D possibly TRBD1 on 5 matching bases. Between the trimmed V and J ends, which lost 1 base and 2 bases, there was a span of 14 bases. The CDR3 contains 16 residues. Germline loops: CDR1 SGHKS, CDR2 YYEKEE (reference sequence). In nucleotides, the CDR3 is TGTGCCAGCAGCTTGCAGGCAGGGATAGTCACAGATACGCAGTATTTT. This encodes CASSLQAGIVTDTQYF.

This sequence joins TRBV11-2 and TRBJ1-2; 8 nucleotides agree with TRBD1. The CDR3 sequence is 13 residues long. Per germline, CDR1 SGHAT and CDR2 FQNNGV. J lost 7 bases, V lost 5 bases, and 6 bases had no gene match. The CDR3 region has the DNA TGTGCCAGCAGCCAAGACAGGGGAGGTGGCTACACCTTC. This sequence encodes CASSQDRGGGYTF.

There are a few counts of this clonotype. The CDR3 DNA reads as TGCGCCAGCAGCTTGGTGGACAAGATCTATGGCTACACCTTC. It translates to CASSLVDKIYGYTF. The rearrangement joins TRBV5-1 to TRBJ1-2, with D tentatively TRBD1 (5 bases). CDR1 and CDR2 from the germline V gene are SGHRS and YFSETQ. Trimming pared 0 bases from V and 4 bases from J, leaving 10 bases between. This CDR3 is 14 amino acids long.

This clonotype occurred a few times. This chain uses TRBV5-1 with TRBJ2-1; TRBD2 matches 7 bases. CDR1 SGHRS and CDR2 YFSETQ come from the germline V gene. V lost 1 base, J lost 8 bases, and 3 bases stayed unmatched. The CDR3 length is 13 residues. The CDR3: CASSLSGIDEQFF. CDR3 coding DNA: TGCGCCAGCAGCTTGAGCGGGATAGATGAGCAGTTCTTC.

The V gene is TRBV6-5, the J gene TRBJ2-3, with 7 positions matching TRBD1. The germline gives CDR1 MNHEY, CDR2 SVGAGI. The CDR3 consists of 15 residues. Trimming removed 3 bases from V and 1 base from J; junction bases left unmatched: 4. CDR3 bases: TGTGCCAGCAGTTATTCGCAGGGGGGCACAGATACGCAGTATTTT. This gives the protein CASSYSQGGTDTQYF.

This chain joins TRBV4-1 and TRBJ1-5; D remains unclear. V was clipped by 2 bases and J by 6 bases, with 20 bases between them. Per the germline V gene, CDR1 is MGHRA and CDR2 is YSYEKL. This CDR3 contains 17 residues. CDR3 nucleotide sequence: TGCGCCAGCAGCCAAATCGACTTGGGCTTTGGCGGTCAGCCCCAGCATTTT. Encoded protein: CASSQIDLGFGGQPQHF.

The chain carries TRBV11-2 and TRBJ1-2; 8 bases are a match to TRBD1. The V gene's germline CDR1 is SGHAT and CDR2 FQNNGV. V gave up 0 bases and J gave up 4 bases; unmatched junction bases: 7. The CDR3 is made up of 16 amino acids. CDR3: CASSLDGGTGPYGYTF. The CDR3 DNA sequence: TGTGCCAGCAGCTTAGATGGTGGGACAGGTCCCTATGGCTACACCTTC.

This clonotype was detected a few times. V usage is TRBV5-6 and J usage is TRBJ2-1; D ambiguous. Germline CDR1 is SGHDT and CDR2 is YYEEEE. The CDR3 runs to 13 residues. V was shortened by 1 base and J by 12 bases, with 14 bases between the two germline ends. In DNA, the CDR3 is TGTGCCAGCAGCTTGCCCATCGGGTTATGGCAGTTCTTC. Encoded protein: CASSLPIGLWQFF.

The table lists this clonotype with a few counts. The CDR3 protein is CASSLGSGQGVYEQYF. In DNA, the CDR3 is TGTGCCAGCAGCTTAGGATCCGGACAGGGTGTCTACGAGCAGTACTTC. V and J are TRBV7-3 and TRBJ2-7, with 8 bases lining up with TRBD1. Germline V gene sequence: CDR1 SGHTA, CDR2 FQGTGA. The CDR3 contains 16 residues. J gave up 3 bases and V 2 bases, and 9 bases lay outside the gene matches.

This clonotype was observed once. The V gene is TRBV20-1, the J gene TRBJ2-3; 8 bases map to TRBD2. V lost 5 bases, J lost 4 bases, and 11 bases stayed unmatched. Germline lookup yields CDR1 DFQATT and CDR2 SNEGSKA (reference sequence). The CDR3 extends over 15 amino acids. CDR3 region: CSAPAAGGRADTQYF. The DNA for the CDR3 is TGCAGTGCTCCTGCTGCGGGGGGCAGGGCAGATACGCAGTATTTT.

The J gene is TRBJ1-2, the V gene TRBV13; D call uncertain. V was cut by 6 bases and J by 4 bases, with 18 bases left in between. The CDR3 is 15 residues long. Germline-derived CDR1 and CDR2 are PRHDT and FYEKMQ (reference sequence). For the CDR3, the DNA is TGTGCCAGCAGTCCGCCCCGACCGGGCGCCTATGGCTACACCTTC. Amino acid sequence: CASSPPRPGAYGYTF.

The J gene is TRBJ2-5, the V gene TRBV6-5; 7 nucleotides match TRBD2. Germline V gives CDR1 MNHEY, CDR2 SVGAGI. Unmatched junction bases numbered 10, after V lost 0 bases and J lost 6 bases. The CDR3 has 16 amino acids. The CDR3 region has the DNA TGTGCCAGCAGTTACTCTTTAGCGGGTGCCCGGAAGACCCAGTACTTC. This sequence encodes CASSYSLAGARKTQYF.

The gene calls are TRBV29-1 and TRBJ2-7; no definite D call. Germline lookup yields CDR1 SQVTM and CDR2 ANQGSEA. The V end was cut by 4 bases, the J end by 2 bases, with 9 bases between. The CDR3 has 12 residues. In nucleotides, the CDR3 is TGCAGCGTTGGTGGGTTTCCCTACGAGCAGTACTTC. It encodes CSVGGFPYEQYF.

This clonotype occurred a few times. V usage is TRBV9 and J usage is TRBJ1-2, with D hard to call. The V end was cut by 0 bases, the J end by 0 bases, with 6 bases between. Per germline, CDR1 SGDLS and CDR2 YYNGEE. This CDR3 has 14 residues. The CDR3 is CASSVGRANYGYTF. Written as DNA, the CDR3 is TGTGCCAGCAGCGTAGGTCGGGCTAACTATGGCTACACCTTC.

This clonotype was detected once. The CDR3 is CASSYITGELFF. The CDR3 DNA follows: TGTGCCAGCAGTTACATCACCGGGGAGCTGTTTTTT. The chain recombines TRBV6-6 with TRBJ2-2; D not resolved. The CDR3 is 12 residues long. Germline V gene sequence: CDR1 MNHNY, CDR2 SVGAGI (reference sequence). The ends were cut back, 2 bases at V and 4 bases at J, with 2 bases in the middle.

This rearrangement joins TRBV6-5 to TRBJ2-1; a weak D match, TRBD1 (5 bases). Trimming removed 2 bases at V and 7 bases at J, with 12 bases between. This CDR3 is 14 amino acids long. From germline, CDR1 is MNHEY and CDR2 SVGAGI. As DNA, the CDR3 is TGTGCCAGCAGTTACGACAGTATCCTAAATGAGCAGTTCTTC. As protein: CASSYDSILNEQFF.

This clonotype was counted a few times. The rearrangement joins TRBV9 to TRBJ2-3, with D uncertain. Germline-derived CDR1 and CDR2 are SGDLS and YYNGEE. This CDR3 has 16 residues. Trimming took 2 bases from V and 1 from J, leaving 14 bases between them. The CDR3 nucleotides are TGTGCCAGCAGCGTCCACGTAACGGGTGGCACAGATACGCAGTATTTT. It encodes CASSVHVTGGTDTQYF.

There are many counts of this clonotype. The V call is TRBV9, the J call TRBJ1-4; a possible D gene is TRBD1 (5 bases). The CDR3 sequence is 14 residues long. The V end was cut by 3 bases, the J end by 4 bases, with 10 bases between. In germline, CDR1 is SGDLS, CDR2 YYNGEE. CDR3 protein: CASSAWDGNEKLFF. As DNA, the CDR3 is TGTGCCAGCAGCGCCTGGGACGGTAATGAAAAACTGTTTTTT.

The chain employs TRBV7-9 and TRBJ2-7; possibly TRBD1 or TRBD2 for D (5 bases each). CDR1 and CDR2 from the germline V gene are SEHNR and FQNEAQ (reference sequence). The CDR3 contains 15 residues. V gave up 6 bases and J gave up 0 bases, with 15 bases separating them. CDR3 nucleotide sequence: TGTGCCAGCAGACCTCCGGGACCGAGCTCCTACGAGCAGTACTTC. It codes for CASRPPGPSSYEQYF.

This clonotype came up a few times. The chain couples TRBV7-9 to TRBJ2-1; 11 bases are a match to TRBD2. The CDR3 runs to 15 residues. Per germline, CDR1 SEHNR and CDR2 FQNEAQ (reference sequence). V trimming: 5 bases; J trimming: 4 bases; junction bases outside the gene matches: 4. The CDR3 spells CASSHTSGGYNEQFF. For the CDR3, the DNA is TGTGCCAGCAGCCATACTAGCGGGGGTTACAATGAGCAGTTCTTC.

The V gene is TRBV6-2 or TRBV6-3, the J gene TRBJ2-7; D perhaps matches TRBD1 (6 bases). Germline lookup yields CDR1 MNHEY and CDR2 SVGEGT. Trimming left V 5 bases short and J 6 bases short, with 17 bases between. CDR3 length equals 14 residues. The CDR3 coding sequence is TGTGCCAGCAGTAAACCTAGGGACAACCGCGAGCAGTACTTC. Its translation is CASSKPRDNREQYF.

This clonotype has only a few counts. V usage is TRBV6-5 and J usage is TRBJ1-6; D gene ambiguous. The CDR3 is 13 amino acids. Trimming left V 7 bases short and J 8 bases short, with 12 bases between. Germline V CDR1 and CDR2: MNHEY, SVGAGI. CDR3 DNA: TGTGCCAGCACCCTACATCTGGATTCACCCCTCCACTTT. The encoded protein is CASTLHLDSPLHF.

The V call is TRBV4-3, the J call TRBJ2-7; possible D gene TRBD1, 5 bases. This CDR3 spans 15 amino acids. Germline assignment: CDR1 LGHNA and CDR2 YSLEER. V gave up 0 bases and J gave up 4 bases, with 13 bases separating them. The CDR3 DNA reads as TGCGCCAGCAGCCAAGATCCAGGGCCCGTTTACGAGCAGTACTTC. Protein sequence: CASSQDPGPVYEQYF.

The CDR3 sequence is CASRFLANEQFF. The CDR3 nucleotides read TGTGCCAGCAGATTTCTCGCGAATGAGCAGTTCTTC. The J gene is TRBJ2-1, the V gene TRBV28; D gene uncertain. Trimming removed 6 bases at V and 7 bases at J, with 10 bases between. The CDR3 is 12 residues long. The germline V gene encodes CDR1 MDHEN and CDR2 SYDVKM.

The chain recombines TRBV3-1 with TRBJ1-6; D not certain. The CDR3 sequence is 16 residues long. Germline V gene sequence: CDR1 LGHDT, CDR2 YNNKEL (reference sequence). Deletions cut 1 base from V and 5 bases from J, with 12 bases between. The CDR3 sequence is CASSQAGRRHNSPLHF. The DNA of the CDR3 is TGTGCCAGCAGCCAAGCTGGACGGAGGCATAATTCACCCCTCCACTTT.

CDR3 sequence: CASSEIAGGLVTGELFF. The CDR3 region has the DNA TGTGCCAGCAGCGAAATAGCGGGGGGGCTGGTCACCGGGGAGCTGTTTTTT. The rearrangement links TRBV7-2 to TRBJ2-2, with TRBD2 matching 11 bases. Germline CDR1 reads SGHTA; CDR2 reads FQGNSA. The CDR3 has 17 amino acids. Trimming took 5 bases from V and 4 from J; bases not matched to a gene: 9.

This clonotype has only a few counts. The V and J genes are TRBV6-5 and TRBJ1-2; D may be TRBD1 (5 bases). The germline V gene encodes CDR1 MNHEY and CDR2 SVGAGI. The CDR3 loop spans 15 amino acids. With 2 bases removed from V and 4 bases from J, the gap between germline ends came to 14 bases. The CDR3 region is CASSYVGAAGYGYTF. The CDR3 region has the DNA TGTGCCAGCAGTTACGTCGGGGCGGCGGGCTATGGCTACACCTTC.